The 23 T cell receptor beta chains below were found in one sample sequenced in a study of identifying expanded T cells in peripheral blood (dated by TCRdb to the late 2010s). Library construction relied on the immunoSEQ multiplex PCR assay. TCRdb took over this immuneACCESS table, retaining in-frame rearrangements with V and J assigned. Such tables are incomplete; in checked studies, under half of the missing clones stem from an unresolved V gene, and the remainder is unexplained. The sample profile shows about 82,000 clones; approximately 90% of them were found once. Of the sample, around 7% is held by the ten largest clones. The sample consisted of blood. The receptors originated from a person aged 18 to 75 in good health.

The CDR3: CASSKDLTSTDTQYF. In nucleotides, the CDR3 is TGTGCCAGCAGCAAGGACTTAACTAGCACAGATACGCAGTATTTT. This chain connects TRBV5-4 to TRBJ2-3, with D perhaps TRBD2 (5 bases). Germline values: CDR1 SGHNT, CDR2 YYREEE (reference sequence). The CDR3 is 15 amino acids. Trimming removed 4 bases at V and 0 bases at J, with 12 bases between.

This sequence joins TRBV6-5 and TRBJ1-6; 9 bases map to TRBD1. J gave up 2 bases and V 10 bases, and 6 bases lay outside the gene matches. In germline, CDR1 is MNHEY, CDR2 SVGAGI. This CDR3 is 15 amino acids long. CDR3 DNA sequence: TGTGCCACCTGGGACAGGGTAACCTATAATTCACCCCTCCACTTT. Its protein product is CATWDRVTYNSPLHF.

The chain employs TRBV19 and TRBJ1-1; tentatively, D is TRBD1 (6 bases). The CDR3 is made up of 14 amino acids. Between the trimmed V and J ends, which lost 5 bases and 5 bases, there was a span of 15 bases. Germline lookup yields CDR1 LNHDA and CDR2 SQIVND (reference sequence). CDR3 sequence reads: CASSPGVRGTEAFF. Written as DNA, the CDR3 is TGTGCCAGTAGTCCCGGGGTGAGGGGGACTGAAGCTTTCTTT.

The chain joins TRBV6-5 to TRBJ1-1; D uncertain. Germline values: CDR1 MNHEY, CDR2 SVGAGI. V lost 4 bases and J lost 5, with 11 bases in between. CDR3 length equals 13 residues. The CDR3 spells CASSSGGQTEAFF. DNA of the CDR3: TGTGCCAGCAGTTCAGGTGGGCAGACTGAAGCTTTCTTT.

This clone was recorded a few times. The V and J genes are TRBV5-8 and TRBJ1-4, with D unclear. Trimming removed 4 bases at V and 4 bases at J, with 8 bases between. Germline V gives CDR1 SGHTS, CDR2 YDEGEE. CDR3 length equals 13 residues. The CDR3 here is CASSPGGNEKLFF. CDR3 sequence (DNA): TGTGCCAGCAGCCCCGGCGGTAATGAAAAACTGTTTTTT. Full variable domain (outside the CDR3, taken from reference TRBV5-8 and TRBJ1-4): EAGVTQSPTHLIKTRGQQATLRCSPISGHTSVYWYQQALGLGLQFLLWYDEGEERNRGNFPPRFSGRQFPNYSSELNVNALELEDSALYLCASSPGGNEKLFFGSGTQLSVL.

The chain combines TRBV29-1 with TRBJ1-2; possibly TRBD1 for D (5 bases). The CDR3 consists of 13 residues. Germline V lookup: CDR1 SQVTM, CDR2 ANQGSEA. V dropped 3 bases and J dropped 8 bases, with 16 bases sitting between them. The CDR3: CSVEGESPGGYTF. CDR3 nucleotide sequence: TGCAGCGTTGAGGGGGAATCACCAGGGGGCTACACCTTC.

This clone was detected once. The chain links TRBV18 to TRBJ1-1; 7 bases agree with TRBD1. The CDR3 spans 14 residues. The germline gives CDR1 KGHSH, CDR2 LQKENI. After removal of 5 bases from V and 6 bases from J, the junction contained 9 bases not matched to a gene. CDR3 sequence: CASSSTGAGAEAFF. CDR3 DNA: TGTGCCAGCTCATCCACAGGGGCCGGAGCTGAAGCTTTCTTT.

This chain joins TRBV9 and TRBJ1-3; 7 bases are shared with TRBD1. CDR1 SGDLS and CDR2 YYNGEE come from the germline V gene. This CDR3 contains 16 residues. With 4 bases clipped from V and 4 bases from J, the junction kept 11 bases outside the gene matches. The CDR3 region has the DNA TGTGCCAGCAGCCCGACAGGGTCCCCGAGGGGAAACACCATATATTTT. It yields the protein CASSPTGSPRGNTIYF.

The chain has TRBV27 and TRBJ2-3; D is unclear. V was clipped by 8 bases and J by 3 bases, with 9 bases between them. Per germline, CDR1 MNHEY and CDR2 SMNVEV (reference sequence). This CDR3 spans 12 amino acids. Here the CDR3 DNA reads TGTGCCAGCGGCCTAAATACAGATACGCAGTATTTT. Encoded protein: CASGLNTDTQYF.

CDR3 DNA: TGTGCCAGCAGGTTGGACGGAATCGACTATGGCTACACCTTC. Its protein product is CASRLDGIDYGYTF. This chain links TRBV2 with TRBJ1-2; no clear D. Trimming left V 6 bases short and J 3 bases short, with 14 bases between. CDR1 and CDR2 (germline): SNHLY, FYNNEI. The CDR3 sequence is 14 residues long.

The rearrangement joins TRBV2 to TRBJ1-1, with 7 bases lining up with TRBD1. This CDR3 spans 13 amino acids. The V and J ends lost 4 bases and 3 bases, in that order; junction bases with no gene match: 2. CDR1 is SNHLY, CDR2 FYNNEI, per germline. CDR3 amino acids: CASSGQGDTEAFF. The DNA of the CDR3 is TGTGCCAGCAGTGGACAGGGAGACACTGAAGCTTTCTTT.

The chain recombines TRBV19 with TRBJ2-2, with unresolved D. Germline CDR1 is LNHDA and CDR2 is SQIVND (reference sequence). There are 12 residues in the CDR3. V gave up 9 bases and J gave up 2 bases, with 7 bases separating them. The CDR3 spells CARGSNTGELFF. Written as DNA, the CDR3 is TGTGCCAGGGGAAGTAACACCGGGGAGCTGTTTTTT.

The V call is TRBV5-1, the J call TRBJ1-1; no definite D call. This CDR3 spans 14 amino acids. The germline V gene encodes CDR1 SGHRS and CDR2 YFSETQ. V shed 0 bases and J shed 1 base, with 7 bases lying between them. CDR3 sequence: CASSLGRENTEAFF. In DNA, the CDR3 is TGCGCCAGCAGCTTGGGCCGGGAGAACACTGAAGCTTTCTTT.

This clone was seen a single time. The chain combines TRBV6-4 with TRBJ2-4; the D is unclear. CDR3 length: 16 amino acids. Germline CDR1 and CDR2: MRHNA and SNTAGT. The V gene lost 7 bases and the J gene lost 1 base, with 17 bases spanning the gap. The CDR3 DNA reads as TGTGCCAGCACTCAAGCTCAAAGGGTGGCCAAAAACATTCAGTACTTC. Translation gives CASTQAQRVAKNIQYF.

A note on this clone: Other DNA variants within this sample encode the same CDR3. The chain is built from TRBV5-1 and TRBJ2-6, with D perhaps TRBD2 (5 bases). Trimming removed 0 bases at V and 0 bases at J, with 7 bases between. Germline values: CDR1 SGHRS, CDR2 YFSETQ. The CDR3 loop spans 16 amino acids. CDR3 in amino acids: CASSLVGSSGANVLTF. CDR3 DNA: TGCGCCAGCAGCTTGGTGGGGAGCTCTGGGGCCAACGTCCTGACTTTC.

V usage is TRBV15 and J usage is TRBJ2-1; 9 bases match TRBD2. The trim removed 0 bases at V and 1 base at J, leaving 4 bases unmatched. The CDR3 is 17 amino acids. Germline V gives CDR1 LNHNV, CDR2 YYDKDF (reference sequence). The CDR3 coding sequence is TGTGCCACCAGCAGAGAGAGGAGCGGGAGGTCCTACAATGAGCAGTTCTTC. This codes for CATSRERSGRSYNEQFF.

J is TRBJ2-5 and V is TRBV2; tentatively, D is TRBD2 (5 bases). V was trimmed by 6 bases and J by 2 bases, leaving 28 bases between them. The V gene's germline CDR1 is SNHLY and CDR2 FYNNEI. There are 19 residues in the CDR3. CDR3 sequence (DNA): TGTGCCAGCAGGGCCCGTGCTAGCTCCTTTAAAGCCTTTCAAGAGACCCAGTACTTC. Its protein product is CASRARASSFKAFQETQYF.

V and J are TRBV18 and TRBJ1-4, with 9 bases aligning to TRBD1. The CDR3 covers 15 residues. V lost 0 bases and J lost 8; bases outside the gene matches: 4. Germline-derived CDR1 and CDR2 are KGHSH and LQKENI. CDR3 region: CASSPPGTGNEKLFF. For the CDR3, the DNA is TGTGCCAGCTCACCACCGGGGACAGGGAACGAAAAACTGTTTTTT.

This chain joins TRBV5-1 and TRBJ1-1; 11 bases fit TRBD1. Trimming took 0 bases from V and 11 from J; bases not matched to a gene: 6. Germline values: CDR1 SGHRS, CDR2 YFSETQ. The CDR3 has 14 residues. The CDR3 DNA reads as TGCGCCAGCAGCTTGGGGACAGGGGGCGCGTGGGCTTTCTTT. Protein: CASSLGTGGAWAFF.

The chain links TRBV11-3 to TRBJ2-1, with D unresolved. V was shortened by 2 bases and J by 13 bases, with 18 bases between the two germline ends. The CDR3 has 14 residues. The germline V gene has CDR1 SGHNT and CDR2 YENEEA. The CDR3 region has the DNA TGTGCCAGCAGCTTAACCCCGGCCCCCACTAAACAGTTCTTC. Its protein product is CASSLTPAPTKQFF.

In its sample, this clone was seen a few times. V gene TRBV20-1 combines with J gene TRBJ1-4; D remains ambiguous. Germline values: CDR1 DFQATT, CDR2 SNEGSKA (reference sequence). This CDR3 region has 11 residues. The V end was cut by 1 base, the J end by 8 bases, with 5 bases between. The CDR3 nucleotides read TGCAGTGCTAGAGCGCGGGAAAAACTGTTTTTT. This translates into CSARAREKLFF.

The rearrangement links TRBV4-1 to TRBJ2-3, with 9 bases that match TRBD1. The germline CDR1 and CDR2 sequences are MGHRA and YSYEKL. The V gene end was trimmed by 0 bases and the J gene end by 2 bases; junction bases not matched to a gene: 9. This CDR3 spans 18 amino acids. Here the CDR3 reads CASSQDRGQGIVTDTQYF. CDR3 nucleotides: TGCGCCAGCAGCCAAGATCGTGGACAGGGGATCGTCACAGATACGCAGTATTTT.

The chain is built from TRBV6-1 and TRBJ2-3; D is unclear. V lost 4 bases and J 10 bases, leaving 15 bases between the germline ends. Germline CDR1 MNHNS, CDR2 SASEGT. The CDR3 covers 13 residues. The chain's CDR3 is CASSVIPGRPQYF. Written as DNA, the CDR3 is TGTGCCAGCAGTGTTATCCCGGGTCGGCCGCAGTATTTT.